The text below deals with one T cell receptor beta chain. Its target is not known. The sample originates from a study of CD8+ T cells in alopecia areata. Germline V gives CDR1 GTSNPN, CDR2 SVGIG (reference sequence). Trimming shortened V by 3 bases and J by 3 bases, and 8 bases separated the two germline ends. This CDR3 spans 13 amino acids. This sample's treatment: oral pan-JAK inhibitor, 5-10 mg twice daily. Extracted RNA was reverse transcribed, and the resulting cDNA served as sequencing template. Assay: immunoSEQ multiplex PCR; the TCRdb copy retains only in-frame clones and omits some. The sample records some 160,000 clones, about two thirds being singletons. The study, taken as a whole, reports: In blood and scalp, many expanded lesional clones persisted during tofacitinib. Tissue-resident alphabeta T cells belonging to normal skin likewise get sequenced within scalp specimens. Tofacitinib significantly lowered scalp clonality and expanded CD8+ clones among the top 100.

J is TRBJ2-2 and V is TRBV30, with D uncertain. The origin of this receptor is a human donor with alopecia areata. The sample here was CD4+ T cells sorted from blood, taken at week 4, from a patient treated with tofacitinib. The CDR3 coding sequence is TGTGCCTGGAGAGATTTCGACACCGGGGAGCTGTTTTTT. The encoded protein is CAWRDFDTGELFF.